A single sample is the source of the 18 T cell receptor beta chains below, sequenced in a study of control samples from healthy donors and cancer patients. Assay used: immunoSEQ multiplex PCR; TCRdb lists only in-frame clones, some missing. In the table there are about 44,000 clones, 65% to 80% of which are singletons. Sequences were obtained from formalin-fixed, paraffin-embedded tissue. These receptors came from a male donor with melanoma.

The chain couples TRBV5-1 to TRBJ1-1; the match to TRBD1 covers 7 bases. CDR1 SGHRS and CDR2 YFSETQ come from the germline V gene. The CDR3 length is 14 residues. The trim removed 3 bases at V and 5 bases at J, leaving 7 bases unmatched. CDR3 protein: CASSSQATGTEAFF. In DNA form, the CDR3 reads TGCGCCAGCAGCTCACAGGCGACAGGGACTGAAGCTTTCTTT.

The rearrangement uses TRBV19 and TRBJ2-6; 11 bases align to TRBD2. CDR1 LNHDA and CDR2 SQIVND come from the germline V gene (reference sequence). The V gene end was trimmed by 5 bases and the J gene end by 0 bases; junction bases not matched to a gene: 6. This CDR3 has 18 amino acids. In DNA, the CDR3 is TGTGCCAGTAGTCTTATAGCGGGAGGGAGCTCTGGGGCCAACGTCCTGACTTTC. It specifies CASSLIAGGSSGANVLTF.

The chain links TRBV7-9 to TRBJ2-2, with D maybe TRBD2 (6 bases). Germline CDR1 is SEHNR and CDR2 is FQNEAQ (reference sequence). The ends were cut back, 3 bases at V and 2 bases at J, with 19 bases in the middle. CDR3 length: 18 amino acids. For the CDR3, the DNA is TGTGCCAGCAGCTTTTCTTTTAGCGGATATGGAAACACCGGGGAGCTGTTTTTT. This gives the protein CASSFSFSGYGNTGELFF.

The rearrangement joins TRBV24-1 to TRBJ2-1, with 10 bases that match TRBD1. With 0 bases clipped from V and 2 bases from J, the junction kept 3 bases outside the gene matches. The V gene's germline CDR1 is KGHDR and CDR2 SFDVKD. The CDR3 is 17 amino acids. Written as DNA, the CDR3 is TGTGCCACCAGTGATTTGACCGGGACAGGGGCCTACAATGAGCAGTTCTTC. This encodes CATSDLTGTGAYNEQFF.

This chain connects TRBV10-1 to TRBJ2-4; the D is unclear. Trimming took 7 bases from V and 0 from J, leaving 13 bases between them. The germline V gene has CDR1 WNHNN and CDR2 SYGVQD (reference sequence). The CDR3 extends over 15 amino acids. For the CDR3, the DNA is TGCGCCAGCAATCGGGCAGTGATAGCCAAAAACATTCAGTACTTC. Protein product: CASNRAVIAKNIQYF.

The rearrangement links TRBV6-1 to TRBJ2-2; 10 bases agree with TRBD1. CDR1 and CDR2 from the germline V gene are MNHNS and SASEGT. CDR3 length equals 16 residues. Trimming at V came to 3 bases and at J to 6 bases, leaving 7 bases not matched to a gene. The CDR3: CASSDGQGGTAGELFF. CDR3 coding DNA: TGTGCCAGCAGTGATGGACAGGGGGGAACGGCCGGGGAGCTGTTTTTT.

The sample holds a few counts of this clone. The chain is built from TRBV5-1 and TRBJ2-1; 11 bases match TRBD2. Germline V gives CDR1 SGHRS, CDR2 YFSETQ. The J segment lost 7 bases and the V segment lost 1 base, leaving 7 bases of the junction unmatched. This CDR3 has 16 residues. This CDR3 reads CASSLYRSGRANEQFF. Written as DNA, the CDR3 is TGCGCCAGCAGCTTGTATCGTAGCGGGAGGGCGAATGAGCAGTTCTTC.

The genes are TRBV19 and TRBJ1-1; 8 nucleotides match TRBD1. The CDR3 has 14 residues. V lost 2 bases and J lost 5; bases outside the gene matches: 4. Germline CDR1 LNHDA, CDR2 SQIVND (reference sequence). The CDR3 DNA reads TGTGCCAGTAGTATAACAGGGGGGTTGACTGAAGCTTTCTTT. It translates to CASSITGGLTEAFF.

The genes are TRBV9 and TRBJ1-3; D gene uncertain. V was shortened by 2 bases and J by 0 bases, with 9 bases between the two germline ends. The CDR3 totals 15 residues. Germline V CDR1 and CDR2: SGDLS, YYNGEE. The CDR3 reads CASSVTIYSGNTIYF. The CDR3 nucleotides are TGTGCCAGCAGCGTGACCATCTACTCTGGAAACACCATATATTTT.

This chain joins TRBV14 and TRBJ1-1; unclear D gene. The CDR3 has 15 residues. Germline CDR1 and CDR2: SGHDN and FVKESK. Trimming took off 2 bases at V and 4 bases at J, with 14 bases between the two ends. The CDR3 reads CASSQLGPFGTEAFF. The CDR3 DNA reads as TGTGCCAGCAGCCAATTGGGCCCCTTCGGCACTGAAGCTTTCTTT.

The V call is TRBV14, the J call TRBJ2-7; TRBD1 might be the D (6 bases). Trimming cost V 3 bases and J 7 bases, with 16 bases left between them. The germline V gene encodes CDR1 SGHDN and CDR2 FVKESK. There are 14 residues in the CDR3. The CDR3 is CASSQGWTVEEQYF. CDR3 coding DNA: TGTGCCAGCAGCCAGGGCTGGACAGTCGAGGAGCAGTACTTC.

This clone occurred once. The chain has TRBV15 and TRBJ2-5, with unresolved D. The length of the CDR3 is 13 residues. The germline V gene has CDR1 LNHNV and CDR2 YYDKDF (reference sequence). Trimming took off 1 base at V and 5 bases at J, with 8 bases between the two ends. The CDR3 is CATSRVVGETQYF. The CDR3 nucleotides read TGTGCCACCAGCAGAGTCGTAGGGGAGACCCAGTACTTC.

The rearrangement uses TRBV6-7 and TRBJ2-5; 11 bases match TRBD2. TRBV6-7 is identified as an open reading frame with a role that is uncertain. This CDR3 region has 22 residues. Losses at the gene ends were 5 bases for V and 3 bases for J; bases not matched to a gene: 26. The chain's CDR3 is CASSRGRDRLAGWRSREETQYF. The DNA of the CDR3 is TGTGCCAGCAGTCGGGGGAGGGACAGACTAGCGGGATGGCGGTCTCGTGAAGAGACCCAGTACTTC.

The V call is TRBV5-1, the J call TRBJ2-7; TRBD1 matches at 9 bases. The CDR3 length is 14 residues. V trimming: 3 bases; J trimming: 3 bases; junction bases outside the gene matches: 4. Germline V gives CDR1 SGHRS, CDR2 YFSETQ. The CDR3 loop is CASSYPTGGYEQYF. The CDR3 region has the DNA TGCGCCAGCAGCTATCCGACAGGGGGCTACGAGCAGTACTTC.

This clone has more than one count but fewer than ten. The chain combines TRBV3-1 (or the pseudogene TRBV3-2) with TRBJ2-1; 8 bases align to TRBD2. With 2 bases clipped from V and 2 bases from J, the junction kept 2 bases outside the gene matches. The germline gives CDR1 LGHDT, CDR2 YNNKEL (reference sequence). The CDR3 is 15 amino acids. The CDR3 spells CASSQTAGAYNEQFF. CDR3 in DNA: TGTGCCAGCAGCCAAACAGCGGGGGCCTACAATGAGCAGTTCTTC.

This clone was picked up a small number of times. V and J are TRBV19 and TRBJ1-4; 11 bases align to TRBD1. The CDR3 totals 13 residues. Germline CDR1 LNHDA, CDR2 SQIVND (reference sequence). V shed 10 bases and J 8 bases; nucleotides not matched to a gene: 6. The CDR3: CATKDRGLEKLFF. In nucleotides, the CDR3 is TGTGCCACCAAGGACAGGGGGCTGGAAAAACTGTTTTTT.

The gene calls are TRBV11-3 and TRBJ2-5; weak D call: TRBD1 (5 bases). The CDR3 covers 15 residues. Between the trimmed V and J ends, which lost 5 bases and 0 bases, there was a span of 13 bases. Per the germline V gene, CDR1 is SGHNT and CDR2 is YENEEA. CDR3 residues: CASSPSAGHQETQYF. CDR3 bases: TGTGCCAGCAGCCCCTCGGCAGGGCACCAAGAGACCCAGTACTTC.

The chain recombines TRBV19 with TRBJ2-1; TRBD1 aligns across 7 bases. CDR3 length: 13 amino acids. Trimming took 7 bases from V and 4 from J; bases not matched to a gene: 4. CDR1 is LNHDA and CDR2 is SQIVND in the germline V gene (reference sequence). In nucleotides, the CDR3 is TGTGCCAGTAATGGGGGACAGTACAATGAGCAGTTCTTC. Its protein is CASNGGQYNEQFF.